The 27 T cell receptor beta chains in this list originate from one sample, sequenced in a study of Graves' ophthalmopathy and Graves' hyperthyroidism. RNA transcripts served as template for amplifying TCR beta CDR3 sequences. First-round RT-PCR used HTBI primers; second-round multiplex PCR followed. TCRdb ran MiXCR on the multiplex PCR reads and lists one entry per CDR3 protein. The table includes 600,000 to 700,000 distinct CDR3 sequences, about two fifths detected once. The specimen sequenced was peripheral blood. The receptors were sampled from an adult man with Graves' ophthalmopathy.

This clonotype was counted between two and nine times. At one end the junction does not follow the germline gene, possibly because of a read error. This rearrangement joins TRBV10-3 to TRBJ1-1, with no clear D. Germline V CDR1 and CDR2: ENHRY, SYGVKD. This CDR3 spans 14 amino acids. The CDR3 region has the DNA TGTGCCAGCAGTTACTCAGCGGGAACCTTTGAAGCTTTCTTT. Translated: CASSYSAGTFEAFF.

On this clonotype itself: Lacking the conserved final phenylalanine or tryptophan, this CDR3 likely reflects a read error. No DNA is shown, since the ends of the CDR3 on it are uncertain; the CDR3 is the one TCRdb lists. V gene TRBV7-9 combines with J gene TRBJ2-5; the listed D gene, TRBD2, was not tested against the DNA. 11 amino acids form the CDR3, both terminal residues included. CDR1 SEHNR and CDR2 FQNEAQ come from the germline V gene (reference sequence). The CDR3 here is CASSSQGRSNT.

This chain joins TRBV7-2 and TRBJ1-2; D gene ambiguous. The V and J ends lost 3 bases and 8 bases respectively, with 13 bases between them. CDR3 size: 13 residues. Germline CDR1 reads SGHTA; CDR2 reads FQGNSA. CDR3 sequence reads: CASSFSGVSGYTF. The CDR3 DNA is TGTGCCAGCAGCTTCAGCGGGGTGTCGGGCTACACCTTC. Combining the CDR3 with reference TRBV7-2 and TRBJ1-2 gives the whole variable domain GAGVSQSPSNKVTEKGKDVELRCDPISGHTALYWYRQSLGQGLEFLIYFQGNSAPDKSGLPSDRFSAERTGGSVSTLTIQRTQQEDSAVYLCASSFSGVSGYTFGSGTRLTVV.

This clonotype was recorded a few times. This chain joins TRBV12-3 or TRBV12-4 and TRBJ2-7; tentatively, D is TRBD2 (6 bases). The CDR3 contains 14 residues. The V gene lost 6 bases and the J gene lost 6 bases, with 18 bases spanning the gap. The chain's CDR3 is CASSLGRGGTEQYF. For the CDR3, the DNA is TGTGCCAGCAGCCTAGGACGGGGAGGAACCGAGCAGTACTTC.

This clonotype was observed a single time. The gene calls are TRBV29-1 and TRBJ2-7, with D perhaps matching TRBD1 (7 bases). V was pared by 5 bases and J by 3 bases, with 14 bases between. The CDR3 length is 13 residues. In germline, CDR1 is SQVTM, CDR2 ANQGSEA. The CDR3 loop is CSVRDSGFYEQYF. The DNA for the CDR3 is TGCAGCGTTCGGGACAGCGGGTTCTACGAGCAGTACTTC.

V and J are TRBV29-1 and TRBJ1-3; weak D call: TRBD1 (6 bases). Germline-derived CDR1 and CDR2 are SQVTM and ANQGSEA. CDR3 length equals 18 residues. Trimming stripped 3 bases from V and 4 bases from J, with 25 bases between. The CDR3 coding sequence is TGCAGCGTTGATGGAAGCGGAGGGCGGGGGGCCAGGGGAAACACCATATATTTT. Protein product: CSVDGSGGRGARGNTIYF.

This clonotype was detected many times. The chain has TRBV25-1 and TRBJ2-5; TRBD2 agrees at 8 bases. Germline CDR1 MGHDK, CDR2 SYGVNS. The CDR3 covers 14 residues. The junction had 6 bases not matched to a gene; V was cut back by 8 bases and J by 1 base. The CDR3 sequence is CASAGRGVQETQYF. DNA of the CDR3: TGTGCCAGCGCCGGGAGGGGAGTCCAAGAGACCCAGTACTTC.

The rearrangement joins TRBV12-5 to TRBJ2-7, with 7 bases identical to TRBD1. Germline V CDR1 and CDR2: LGHNT, FRNRAP. This CDR3 is built from 16 residues. The DNA of the CDR3 is TGTGCCAGCAGTCCTCTTCCGGGACAGAGCTCCTACGAGCAGTACTTC. Translation gives CASSPLPGQSSYEQYF.

At least ten counts were recorded for this clonotype. The chain combines TRBV29-1 with TRBJ1-5; D is possibly TRBD1 (5 bases). V lost 5 bases, J lost 7 bases, and 15 bases lay in between. The CDR3 length is 13 residues. Germline CDR1 SQVTM, CDR2 ANQGSEA. DNA of the CDR3: TGCAGCGTTCTCGGACGGGAGGGGCAGCCCCAGCATTTT. Translating gives CSVLGREGQPQHF. Together with reference TRBV29-1 and TRBJ1-5, the CDR3 gives the full variable domain: SAVISQKPSRDICQRGTSLTIQCQVDSQVTMMFWYRQQPGQSLTLIATANQGSEATYESGFVIDKFPISRPNLTFSTLTVSNMSPEDSSIYLCSVLGREGQPQHFGDGTRLSIL.

This chain connects TRBV9 to TRBJ2-7; 9 bases are a match to TRBD1. The CDR3 is 15 residues long. The germline CDR1 and CDR2 sequences are SGDLS and YYNGEE. The V and J ends lost 4 bases and 0 bases, in that order; junction bases with no gene match: 5. The CDR3 spells CASSWGQGFSYEQYF. The CDR3 DNA reads TGTGCCAGCAGCTGGGGACAGGGATTCTCCTACGAGCAGTACTTC.

This clonotype was seen ten or more times. The rearrangement joins TRBV7-2 to TRBJ2-7; unclear D gene. The CDR3 loop spans 12 amino acids. The germline CDR1 and CDR2 sequences are SGHTA and FQGNSA. V was pared by 5 bases and J by 3 bases, with 8 bases between. The DNA of the CDR3 is TGTGCCAGCAGCGAACTTCGCTACGAGCAGTACTTC. It codes for CASSELRYEQYF.

In the case of this clonotype: It may be a read error: a sequence one base away is much more abundant. This sequence joins TRBV7-9 and TRBJ1-1; 7 nucleotides align to TRBD1. Germline values: CDR1 SEHNR, CDR2 FQNEAQ (reference sequence). The CDR3 has 14 amino acids. DNA of the CDR3: TGCGCCAGCAGCCAAGACCCAGGGGGCACTGAAGCTTTCTTT. Protein product: CASSQDPGGTEAFF.

Remarks on this clonotype: With a much larger clone just one base away, this may be a read error. The V gene is TRBV6-5, the J gene TRBJ1-2; no clear D gene. From germline, CDR1 is MNHEY and CDR2 SVGAGI. Trimming shortened V by 2 bases and J by 10 bases, and 17 bases separated the two germline ends. The CDR3 is 14 amino acids. The CDR3 sequence is CASSYHGEPGDYTF. For the CDR3, the DNA is TGTGCCAGCAGTTACCACGGGGAGCCGGGCGACTACACCTTC.

The CDR3 spells CASSPRTGGRDSHQEGQYF. The CDR3 DNA reads as TGTGCCAGTAGTCCGCGAACAGGGGGCCGGGACAGTCACCAAGAGGGCCAGTACTTC. J is TRBJ2-5 and V is TRBV19; TRBD1 agrees at 9 bases. The CDR3 contains 19 residues. Germline CDR1 LNHDA, CDR2 SQIVND (reference sequence). With 5 bases clipped from V and 10 bases from J, the junction kept 26 bases outside the gene matches.

The V call is TRBV2, the J call TRBJ1-2; no firm D call. The germline gives CDR1 SNHLY, CDR2 FYNNEI. V shed 11 bases and J shed 0 bases, with 10 bases lying between them. The length of the CDR3 is 12 residues. The CDR3: CAWSRTNYGYTF. CDR3 bases: TGTGCCTGGAGTCGTACTAACTATGGCTACACCTTC. The complete variable domain, with remaining parts taken from reference TRBV2 and TRBJ1-2, reads EPEVTQTPSHQVTQMGQEVILRCVPISNHLYFYWYRQILGQKVEFLVSFYNNEISEKSEIFDDQFSVERPDGSNFTLKIRSTKLEDSAMYFCAWSRTNYGYTFGSGTRLTVV.

Regarding this clonotype: The junction departs from germline at one end; a sequencing error may be responsible. The V gene is TRBV5-6, the J gene TRBJ1-4, with D unresolved. The CDR3 length is 13 residues. Germline CDR1 reads SGHDT; CDR2 reads YYEEEE. CDR3 DNA: TGCGCCAGCAGCCAAGACGGGAATGAAAAACTGTTTTTT. Encoded protein: CASSQDGNEKLFF.

The chain is built from TRBV10-2 and TRBJ2-5; no firm D call. This CDR3 has 11 residues. V was cut by 2 bases and J by 7 bases, with 5 bases left in between. The germline V gene encodes CDR1 WSHSY and CDR2 SAAADI. This CDR3 is CASSENGTQYF. The CDR3 DNA sequence: TGCGCCAGCAGTGAGAATGGGACCCAGTACTTC.

This clonotype was observed many times. CDR3 residues: CATSDLRGSTTSGANVLTF. CDR3 DNA: TGTGCCACCAGTGATTTGCGAGGCAGTACAACATCTGGGGCCAACGTCCTGACTTTC. J is TRBJ2-6 and V is TRBV24-1; D is uncertain. There are 19 residues in the CDR3. V lost 0 bases and J 1 base, leaving 15 bases between the germline ends. Germline-derived CDR1 and CDR2 are KGHDR and SFDVKD.

The gene calls are TRBV20-1 and TRBJ1-1; D is undetermined. The CDR3 is 13 amino acids. Looked up from germline, CDR1 is DFQATT and CDR2 is SNEGSKA (reference sequence). Trimming took off 0 bases at V and 4 bases at J, with 9 bases between the two ends. CDR3 DNA sequence: TGCAGTGCTAGAGAATCGGTGGGCACTGAAGCTTTCTTT. Translation gives CSARESVGTEAFF.

The gene calls are TRBV9 and TRBJ1-1, with 8 bases lining up with TRBD1. Trimming took 3 bases from V and 1 from J; bases not matched to a gene: 5. Germline values: CDR1 SGDLS, CDR2 YYNGEE. The CDR3 length is 15 residues. The CDR3 is CASSGGGTGNTEAFF. CDR3 coding DNA: TGTGCCAGCAGCGGGGGGGGGACAGGGAACACTGAAGCTTTCTTT.

The CDR3 is CASSVSGSGANVLTF. CDR3 sequence (DNA): TGTGCCAGCAGCGTTAGTGGCTCTGGGGCCAACGTCCTGACTTTC. This chain joins TRBV7-6 and TRBJ2-6; D gene uncertain. The CDR3 length is 15 residues. CDR1 is SGHVS and CDR2 is FNYEAQ in the germline V gene. V was pared by 5 bases and J by 0 bases, with 8 bases between.

The rearrangement links TRBV11-1 to TRBJ1-2; 7 bases agree with TRBD1. Germline loops: CDR1 SGHAT, CDR2 FQDESV (reference sequence). There are 13 residues in the CDR3. The V and J ends lost 5 bases and 8 bases, in that order; junction bases with no gene match: 8. CDR3 nucleotides: TGTGCCAGCAGCCCACAGGGGTTGAGGGGCTACACCTTC. This sequence encodes CASSPQGLRGYTF.

Comments on this clonotype: With a much larger clone just one base away, this may be a read error. The gene calls are TRBV2 and TRBJ1-1; 8 bases are shared with TRBD1. CDR3 length: 13 amino acids. CDR1 is SNHLY, CDR2 FYNNEI, per germline. After removal of 11 bases from V and 4 bases from J, the junction contained 9 bases not matched to a gene. CDR3 sequence: CAARTGSGTEAFF. As DNA, the CDR3 is TGTGCCGCCCGGACAGGGAGTGGCACTGAAGCTTTCTTT.

This clonotype was seen many times. The J gene is TRBJ2-2, the V gene TRBV19; TRBD1 matches 8 bases. Germline CDR1 reads LNHDA; CDR2 reads SQIVND (reference sequence). The trim removed 8 bases at V and 2 bases at J, leaving 7 bases unmatched. The CDR3 spans 15 residues. The CDR3 here is CASSQTGANTGELFF. CDR3 DNA sequence: TGTGCCAGTTCCCAGACAGGGGCAAACACCGGGGAGCTGTTTTTT.

A remark on this clonotype: Compared with germline, one end of the junction differs, possibly owing to a read error. This chain uses TRBV5-5 with TRBJ2-2; the D is unclear. In germline, CDR1 is SGHKS, CDR2 YYEKEE (reference sequence). This CDR3 comprises 14 residues. Here the CDR3 DNA reads TGTGCCAGCACGGCGCACCCGAACGCCGGGGAGCTGTTTTTT. Encoded protein: CASTAHPNAGELFF.

In its sample, this clonotype was seen many times. This chain connects TRBV11-2 to TRBJ2-2, with no clear D. Germline loops: CDR1 SGHAT, CDR2 FQNNGV. The CDR3 sequence is 14 residues long. Trimming left V 4 bases short and J 4 bases short, with 10 bases between. In DNA form, the CDR3 reads TGTGCCAGCAGCTCCGAAGGGTTCACCGGGGAGCTGTTTTTT. Protein product: CASSSEGFTGELFF.

The chain joins TRBV10-3 to TRBJ1-2, with no clear D. This CDR3 is built from 11 residues. Germline V gives CDR1 ENHRY, CDR2 SYGVKD. Trimming took off 3 bases at V and 8 bases at J, with 7 bases between the two ends. CDR3: CAISDGGGYTF. The CDR3 region has the DNA TGTGCCATCAGTGATGGAGGGGGCTACACCTTC.